The 10 T cell receptor beta chains in this list originate from one sample, sequenced in a study of siplizumab effects on memory and regulatory T cells. Clones were read by immunoSEQ multiplex PCR, and TCRdb kept only the in-frame ones, dropping some. The table lists 50,000 to 75,000 clones, around 80% of them singletons, with approximately 0.4% in the top ten. Sequences were obtained from memory CD4+ T cells sorted from blood. The source of these receptors is a human donor in good health.

The rearrangement uses TRBV11-1 and TRBJ2-4; weak D call: TRBD1 (5 bases). Trimming left V 2 bases short and J 1 base short, with 6 bases between. Germline lookup yields CDR1 SGHAT and CDR2 FQDESV (reference sequence). The CDR3 consists of 14 residues. The CDR3 DNA is TGTGCCAGCAGCTTATCAGGGGCCAAAAACATTCAGTACTTC. Translation gives CASSLSGAKNIQYF.

This clone was found once. The chain recombines TRBV5-1 with TRBJ1-1; D is undetermined. Per the germline V gene, CDR1 is SGHRS and CDR2 is YFSETQ. Deletions cut 1 base from V and 4 bases from J, with 14 bases between. CDR3 size: 15 residues. The CDR3 region is CASSLSRNPGTEAFF. In DNA form, the CDR3 reads TGCGCCAGCAGCTTGTCGAGGAATCCGGGCACTGAAGCTTTCTTT.

The table lists this clone with a few counts. This sequence joins TRBV5-1 and TRBJ1-1, with D unresolved. This CDR3 contains 14 residues. V lost 4 bases to trimming and J lost 5 bases, with 15 bases between them. Germline CDR1 reads SGHRS; CDR2 reads YFSETQ. The CDR3 region has the DNA TGCGCCAGCAGCCGGGAGGCAGGAAGTACTGAAGCTTTCTTT. Encoded protein: CASSREAGSTEAFF. Combining the CDR3 with reference TRBV5-1 and TRBJ1-1 gives the whole variable domain KAGVTQTPRYLIKTRGQQVTLSCSPISGHRSVSWYQQTPGQGLQFLFEYFSETQRNKGNFPGRFSGRQFSNSRSEMNVSTLELGDSALYLCASSREAGSTEAFFGQGTRLTVV.

V usage is TRBV2 and J usage is TRBJ2-3, with 11 bases lining up with TRBD1. CDR3 size: 17 residues. The trim removed 1 base at V and 6 bases at J, leaving 9 bases unmatched. Germline loops: CDR1 SNHLY, CDR2 FYNNEI. The CDR3 loop reads CASSEGRTGGLIDTQYF. In nucleotides, the CDR3 is TGTGCCAGCAGTGAAGGGAGGACAGGGGGCTTGATTGATACGCAGTATTTT.

This clone qualifies as medium-sized (0.01 to 0.1%). The V and J genes are TRBV7-3 and TRBJ1-5, with D unclear. Trimming removed 5 bases from V and 6 bases from J, with 5 bases in between. The length of the CDR3 is 11 residues. The germline CDR1 and CDR2 sequences are SGHTA and FQGTGA. CDR3 nucleotides: TGTGCCAGCAGCCATAGTCAGCCCCAGCATTTT. Amino acid sequence: CASSHSQPQHF.

The chain links TRBV7-2 to TRBJ2-2; TRBD2 aligns across 8 bases. Per germline, CDR1 SGHTA and CDR2 FQGNSA. This CDR3 is 16 amino acids long. With V trimmed by 4 bases and J by 1 base, 5 bases remained unmatched. The CDR3 bases are TGTGCCAGCAGCTCGAGCGGGGGTGGGAACACCGGGGAGCTGTTTTTT. Translation: CASSSSGGGNTGELFF.

The chain has TRBV10-3 and TRBJ2-7, with 10 bases fitting TRBD2. Germline CDR1 reads ENHRY; CDR2 reads SYGVKD. The CDR3 loop spans 15 amino acids. V dropped 0 bases and J dropped 6; count of bases not matched to a gene: 5. This CDR3 is CAISESNSGGLEQYF. The CDR3 nucleotides read TGTGCCATCAGTGAGTCTAATAGCGGGGGGCTCGAGCAGTACTTC.

The chain joins TRBV6-5 to TRBJ2-7, with TRBD2 matching 7 bases. Germline V gene lookup returns CDR1 MNHEY and CDR2 SVGAGI. V trimming: 2 bases; J trimming: 6 bases; junction bases outside the gene matches: 4. The CDR3 runs 13 residues. The CDR3 coding sequence is TGTGCCAGCAGTTACATACCGGGGGGCGAGCAGTACTTC. Translation: CASSYIPGGEQYF.

Concerning this clone itself: The junction departs from germline at one end; a sequencing error may be responsible. The V and J genes are TRBV2 and TRBJ2-1; D not resolved. CDR1 is SNHLY and CDR2 is FYNNEI in the germline V gene. This CDR3 is 12 amino acids long. CDR3 DNA: TGTGCCAGCAGTGAATCGGGTAATGAGCTGTTCTTC. This encodes CASSESGNELFF. The whole variable domain, filled in from reference TRBV2 and TRBJ2-1, reads EPEVTQTPSHQVTQMGQEVILRCVPISNHLYFYWYRQILGQKVEFLVSFYNNEISEKSEIFDDQFSVERPDGSNFTLKIRSTKLEDSAMYFCASSESGNELFFGPGTRLTVL.

This chain links TRBV28 with TRBJ2-5; the D is unclear. Germline values: CDR1 MDHEN, CDR2 SYDVKM. The CDR3 totals 13 residues. V was shortened by 5 bases and J by 4 bases, with 11 bases between the two germline ends. The CDR3 nucleotides are TGTGCCAGCAGTCCCCCTTTCCGAGAGACCCAGTACTTC. As protein: CASSPPFRETQYF. Based on the CDR3 plus reference TRBV28 and TRBJ2-5, the full variable domain is DVKVTQSSRYLVKRTGEKVFLECVQDMDHENMFWYRQDPGLGLRLIYFSYDVKMKEKGDIPEGYSVSREKKERFSLILESASTNQTSMYLCASSPPFRETQYFGPGTRLLVL.